Included here is one TCR beta chain sequence, with context. Profiling relied on immunoSEQ multiplex PCR, and the TCRdb table lists in-frame clones only, not all of them. The data hold about 47,000 clones, with 93% observed a single time. This sample is part of a study of T cell changes during pregnancy in multiple sclerosis. Sequences were derived from peripheral blood, sampled in the second trimester of pregnancy. The TCR was taken from a female donor with multiple sclerosis, enrolled in a pregnancy study.

The DNA for the CDR3 is TGTGCCAGCAGATCGTTATCCGCAACTAATGAAAAACTGTTTTTT. The encoded protein is CASRSLSATNEKLFF. This chain links TRBV27 with TRBJ1-4; D is uncertain. The V end was cut by 6 bases, the J end by 0 bases, with 11 bases between. The CDR3 length is 15 residues. Germline CDR1 and CDR2: MNHEY and SMNVEV (reference sequence).